This T cell receptor beta chain derives from a study of shared clonotypes between healthy human individuals. In replicate PCRs of sorted subsets, approximately 210 ng DNA, about 30,000 T cell genomes, was used. Data came from immunoSEQ multiplex PCR; TCRdb stores just in-frame clones and leaves some out. This sample has over a million clones; about 80% occur once, and the top ten carry roughly 0.57%. The CDR3 has 14 amino acids. Per the germline V gene, CDR1 is LNHDA and CDR2 is SQIVND (reference sequence). The V gene lost 5 bases and the J gene lost 0 bases, with 7 bases spanning the gap. This receptor was taken from a man younger than 35 in good health. Some clones in this sample may be carry-over from other donors' samples. V usage is TRBV19 and J usage is TRBJ1-4, with D hard to call. Specimen: memory CD4+ T cells from PBMCs. The subset: CD45RA-negative fraction. CDR3 residues: CASSVMTTNEKLFF. Here the CDR3 DNA reads TGTGCCAGTAGTGTGATGACAACTAATGAAAAACTGTTTTTT. Full variable domain (remainder filled in from reference TRBV19 and TRBJ1-4): DGGITQSPKYLFRKEGQNVTLSCEQNLNHDAMYWYRQDPGQGLRLIYYSQIVNDFQKGDIAEGYSVSREKKESFPLTVTSAQKNPTAFYLCASSVMTTNEKLFFGSGTQLSVL.